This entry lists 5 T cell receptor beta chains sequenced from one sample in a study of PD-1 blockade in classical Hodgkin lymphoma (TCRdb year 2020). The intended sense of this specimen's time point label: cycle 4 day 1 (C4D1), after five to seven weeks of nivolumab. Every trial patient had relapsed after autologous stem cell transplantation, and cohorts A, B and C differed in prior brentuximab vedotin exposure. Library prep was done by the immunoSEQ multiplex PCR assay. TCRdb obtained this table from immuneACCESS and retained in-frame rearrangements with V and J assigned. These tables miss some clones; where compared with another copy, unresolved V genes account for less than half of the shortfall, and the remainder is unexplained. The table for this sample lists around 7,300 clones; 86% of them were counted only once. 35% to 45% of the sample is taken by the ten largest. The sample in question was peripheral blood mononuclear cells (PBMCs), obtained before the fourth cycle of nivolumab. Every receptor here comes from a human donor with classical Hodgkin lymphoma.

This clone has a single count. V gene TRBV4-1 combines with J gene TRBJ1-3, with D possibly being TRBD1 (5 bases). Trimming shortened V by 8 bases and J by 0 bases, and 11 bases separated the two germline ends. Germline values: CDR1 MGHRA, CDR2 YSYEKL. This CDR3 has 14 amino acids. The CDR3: CASRDANSGNTIYF. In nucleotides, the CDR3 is TGCGCCAGCCGGGACGCAAACTCTGGAAACACCATATATTTT.

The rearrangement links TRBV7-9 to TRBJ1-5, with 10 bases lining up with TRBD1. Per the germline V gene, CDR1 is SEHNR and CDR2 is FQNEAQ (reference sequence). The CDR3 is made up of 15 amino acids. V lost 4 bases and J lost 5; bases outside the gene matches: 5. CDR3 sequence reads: CASSSGTGEYQPQHF. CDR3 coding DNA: TGTGCCAGCAGCTCCGGGACAGGGGAATATCAGCCCCAGCATTTT. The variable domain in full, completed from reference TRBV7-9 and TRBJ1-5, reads DTGVSQNPRHKITKRGQNVTFRCDPISEHNRLYWYRQTLGQGPEFLTYFQNEAQLEKSRLLSDRFSAERPKGSFSTLEIQRTEQGDSAMYLCASSSGTGEYQPQHFGDGTRLSIL.

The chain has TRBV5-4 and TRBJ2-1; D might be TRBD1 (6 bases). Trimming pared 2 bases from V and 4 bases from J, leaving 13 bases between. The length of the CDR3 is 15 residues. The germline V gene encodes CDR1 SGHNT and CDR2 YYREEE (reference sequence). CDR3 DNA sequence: TGTGCCAGCAGCTTCGGGACAAACGTTTACAATGAGCAGTTCTTC. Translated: CASSFGTNVYNEQFF.

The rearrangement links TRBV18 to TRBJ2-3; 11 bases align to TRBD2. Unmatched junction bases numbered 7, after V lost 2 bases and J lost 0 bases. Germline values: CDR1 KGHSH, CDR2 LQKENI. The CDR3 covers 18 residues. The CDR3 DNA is TGTGCCAGCTCACCAAGGCTAGCGGGGGGTCGAAGCACAGATACGCAGTATTTT. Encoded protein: CASSPRLAGGRSTDTQYF.

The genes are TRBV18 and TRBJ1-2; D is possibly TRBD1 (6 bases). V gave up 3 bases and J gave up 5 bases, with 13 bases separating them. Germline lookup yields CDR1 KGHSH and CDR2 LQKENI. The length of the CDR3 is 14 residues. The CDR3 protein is CASSPVGQTYGYTF. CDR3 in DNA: TGTGCCAGCTCACCGGTGGGACAAACTTATGGCTACACCTTC.